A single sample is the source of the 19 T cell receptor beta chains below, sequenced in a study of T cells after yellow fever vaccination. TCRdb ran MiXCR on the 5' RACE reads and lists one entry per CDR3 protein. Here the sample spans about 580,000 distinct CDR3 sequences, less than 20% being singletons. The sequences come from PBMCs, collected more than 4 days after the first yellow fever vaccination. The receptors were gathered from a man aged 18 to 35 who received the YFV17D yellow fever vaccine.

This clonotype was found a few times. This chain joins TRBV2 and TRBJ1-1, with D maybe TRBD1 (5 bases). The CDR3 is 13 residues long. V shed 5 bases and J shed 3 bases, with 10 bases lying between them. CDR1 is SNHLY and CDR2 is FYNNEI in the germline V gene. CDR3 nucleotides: TGTGCCAGCAGTACCAGGGTCGACACTGAAGCTTTCTTT. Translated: CASSTRVDTEAFF.

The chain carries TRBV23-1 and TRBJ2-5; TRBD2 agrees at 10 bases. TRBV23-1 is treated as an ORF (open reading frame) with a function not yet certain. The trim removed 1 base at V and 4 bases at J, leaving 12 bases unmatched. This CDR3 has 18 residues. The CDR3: CASSQFPSGGPFGETQYF. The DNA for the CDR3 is TGCGCCAGCAGTCAATTCCCTAGCGGGGGCCCCTTTGGAGAGACCCAGTACTTC.

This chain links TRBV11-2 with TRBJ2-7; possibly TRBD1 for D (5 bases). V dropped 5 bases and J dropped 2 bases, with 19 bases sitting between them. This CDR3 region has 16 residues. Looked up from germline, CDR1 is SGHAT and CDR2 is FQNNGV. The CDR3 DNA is TGTGCCAGCAGCGTCCCAGGGATATCTAGAGCCTACGAGCAGTACTTC. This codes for CASSVPGISRAYEQYF.

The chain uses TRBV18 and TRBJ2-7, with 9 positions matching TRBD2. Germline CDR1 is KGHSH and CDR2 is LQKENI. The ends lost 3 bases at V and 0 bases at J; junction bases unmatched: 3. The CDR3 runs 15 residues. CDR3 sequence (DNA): TGTGCCAGCTCACCCCCACTAGCGGGCTCCTACGAGCAGTACTTC. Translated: CASSPPLAGSYEQYF.

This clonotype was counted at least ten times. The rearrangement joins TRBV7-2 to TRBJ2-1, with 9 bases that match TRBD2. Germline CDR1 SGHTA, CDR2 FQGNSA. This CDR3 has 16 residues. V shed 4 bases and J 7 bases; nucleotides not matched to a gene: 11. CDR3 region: CASSSPAGGRGNEQFF. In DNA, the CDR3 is TGTGCCAGCAGCTCCCCGGCGGGGGGGCGAGGGAATGAGCAGTTCTTC.

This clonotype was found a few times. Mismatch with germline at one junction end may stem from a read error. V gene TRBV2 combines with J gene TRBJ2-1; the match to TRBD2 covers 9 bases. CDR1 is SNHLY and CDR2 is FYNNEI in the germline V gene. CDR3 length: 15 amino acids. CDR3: CASKPFSGGGDPLIF. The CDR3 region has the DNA TGTGCCAGCAAACCTTTTAGCGGCGGGGGGGACCCTTTGATCTTC.

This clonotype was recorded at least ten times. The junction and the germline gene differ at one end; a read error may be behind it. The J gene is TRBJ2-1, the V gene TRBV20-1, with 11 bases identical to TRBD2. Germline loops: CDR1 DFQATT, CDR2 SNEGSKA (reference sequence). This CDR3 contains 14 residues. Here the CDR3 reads CSAPQLAGDGTRLF. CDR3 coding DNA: TGCAGTGCACCGCAACTAGCGGGGGACGGTACTCGGCTCTTC.

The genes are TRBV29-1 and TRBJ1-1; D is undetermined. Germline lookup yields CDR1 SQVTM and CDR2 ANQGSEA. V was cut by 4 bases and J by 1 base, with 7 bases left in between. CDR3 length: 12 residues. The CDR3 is CSVGHGNTEAFF. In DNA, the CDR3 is TGCAGCGTTGGCCACGGGAACACTGAAGCTTTCTTT.

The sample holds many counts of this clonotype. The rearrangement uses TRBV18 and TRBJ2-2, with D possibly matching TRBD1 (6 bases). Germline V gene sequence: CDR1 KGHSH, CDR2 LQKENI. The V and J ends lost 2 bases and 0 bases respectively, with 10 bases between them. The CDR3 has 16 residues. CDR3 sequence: CASSPFGGANTGELFF. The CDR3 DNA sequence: TGTGCCAGCTCACCATTTGGGGGCGCGAACACCGGGGAGCTGTTTTTT.

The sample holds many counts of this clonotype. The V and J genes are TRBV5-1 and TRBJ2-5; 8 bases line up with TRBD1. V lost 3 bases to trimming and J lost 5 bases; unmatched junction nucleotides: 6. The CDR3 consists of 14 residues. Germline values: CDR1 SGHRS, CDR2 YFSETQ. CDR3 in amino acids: CASSSGQGWETQYF. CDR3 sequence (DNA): TGCGCCAGCAGCTCCGGACAGGGCTGGGAGACCCAGTACTTC. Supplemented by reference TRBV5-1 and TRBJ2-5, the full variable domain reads KAGVTQTPRYLIKTRGQQVTLSCSPISGHRSVSWYQQTPGQGLQFLFEYFSETQRNKGNFPGRFSGRQFSNSRSEMNVSTLELGDSALYLCASSSGQGWETQYFGPGTRLLVL.

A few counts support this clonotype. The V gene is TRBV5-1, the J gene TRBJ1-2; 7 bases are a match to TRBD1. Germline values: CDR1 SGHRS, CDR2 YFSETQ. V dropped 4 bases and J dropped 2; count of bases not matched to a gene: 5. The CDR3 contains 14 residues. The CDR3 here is CASSQGGANYGYTF. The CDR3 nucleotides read TGCGCCAGCAGCCAGGGGGGGGCGAACTATGGCTACACCTTC.

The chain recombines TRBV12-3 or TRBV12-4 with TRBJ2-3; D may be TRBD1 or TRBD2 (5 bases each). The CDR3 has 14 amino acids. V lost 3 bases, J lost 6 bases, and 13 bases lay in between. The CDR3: CASSFLGRSDTQYF. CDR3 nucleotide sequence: TGTGCCAGCAGTTTTTTGGGACGATCGGATACGCAGTATTTT.

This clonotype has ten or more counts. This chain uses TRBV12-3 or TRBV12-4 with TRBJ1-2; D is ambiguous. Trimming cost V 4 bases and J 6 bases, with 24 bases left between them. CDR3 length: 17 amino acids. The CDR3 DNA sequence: TGTGCCAGCAGTTCTTGGGCCCAACCTATTACTATGAATGGCTACACCTTC. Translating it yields CASSSWAQPITMNGYTF.

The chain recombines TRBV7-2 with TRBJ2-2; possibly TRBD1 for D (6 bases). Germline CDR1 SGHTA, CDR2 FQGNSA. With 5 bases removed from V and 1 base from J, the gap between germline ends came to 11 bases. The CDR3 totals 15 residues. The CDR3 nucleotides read TGTGCCAGCAGCCTAAGACAGGTGAACACCGGGGAGCTGTTTTTT. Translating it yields CASSLRQVNTGELFF.

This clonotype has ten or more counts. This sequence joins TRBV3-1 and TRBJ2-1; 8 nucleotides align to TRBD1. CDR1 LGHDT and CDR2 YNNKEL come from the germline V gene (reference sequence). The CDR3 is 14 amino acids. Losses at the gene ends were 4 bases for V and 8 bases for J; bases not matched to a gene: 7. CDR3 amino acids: CASSPGTGPDEQFF. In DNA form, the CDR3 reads TGTGCCAGCAGCCCCGGGACAGGCCCCGATGAGCAGTTCTTC.

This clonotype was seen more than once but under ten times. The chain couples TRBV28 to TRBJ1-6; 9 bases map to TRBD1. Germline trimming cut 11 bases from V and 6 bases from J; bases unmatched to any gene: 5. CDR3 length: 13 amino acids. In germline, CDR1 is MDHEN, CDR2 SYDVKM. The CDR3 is CAGGTGPNSPLHF. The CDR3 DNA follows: TGTGCCGGAGGGACAGGGCCTAATTCACCCCTCCACTTT.

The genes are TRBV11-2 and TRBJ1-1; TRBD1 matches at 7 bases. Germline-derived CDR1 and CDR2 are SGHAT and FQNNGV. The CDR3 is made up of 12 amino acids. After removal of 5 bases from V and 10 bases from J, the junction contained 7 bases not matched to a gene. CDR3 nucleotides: TGTGCCAGCAGCCCGCGGGACAGAGGAGCTTTCTTT. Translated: CASSPRDRGAFF. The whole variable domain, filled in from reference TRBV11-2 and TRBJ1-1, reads EAGVAQSPRYKIIEKRQSVAFWCNPISGHATLYWYQQILGQGPKLLIQFQNNGVVDDSQLPKDRFSAERLKGVDSTLKIQPAKLEDSAVYLCASSPRDRGAFFGQGTRLTVV.

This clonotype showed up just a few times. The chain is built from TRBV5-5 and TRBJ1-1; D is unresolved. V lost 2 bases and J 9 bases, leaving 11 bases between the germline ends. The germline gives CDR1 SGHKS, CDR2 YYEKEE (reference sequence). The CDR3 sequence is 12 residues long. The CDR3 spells CASSLLGGQAFF. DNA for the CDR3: TGTGCCAGCAGCTTACTAGGCGGCCAAGCTTTCTTT. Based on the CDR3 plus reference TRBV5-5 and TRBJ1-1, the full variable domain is DAGVTQSPTHLIKTRGQQVTLRCSPISGHKSVSWYQQVLGQGPQFIFQYYEKEERGRGNFPDRFSARQFPNYSSELNVNALLLGDSALYLCASSLLGGQAFFGQGTRLTVV.

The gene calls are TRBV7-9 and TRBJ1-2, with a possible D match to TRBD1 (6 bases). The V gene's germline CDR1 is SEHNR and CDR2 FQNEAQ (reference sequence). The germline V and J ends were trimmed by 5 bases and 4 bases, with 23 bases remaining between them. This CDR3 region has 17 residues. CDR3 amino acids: CASSAGGPGQKGYGYTF. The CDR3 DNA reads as TGTGCCAGCAGCGCCGGGGGTCCGGGACAAAAGGGCTATGGCTACACCTTC.